Listed here are 29 T cell receptor beta chains from one sample, sequenced in a study of blood T cell repertoires in COVID-19 (dated by TCRdb to 2020 to 2021). Library generation was performed with the immunoSEQ multiplex PCR assay. TCRdb retrieved this table from immuneACCESS and kept in-frame rearrangements only. Not all clones are present; in checked studies, unresolved V genes account for under half, and no reason is known for the remainder. Across this sample there are hundreds of thousands of clones, with approximately 81% seen only once. The ten largest clonotypes hold roughly 8% of the sample. The sequencing input was peripheral blood. The receptors shown here come from a woman older than 75 with acute or convalescent COVID-19.

This chain uses TRBV4-2 with TRBJ1-1; D ambiguous. V shed 0 bases and J shed 4 bases, with 12 bases lying between them. The germline gives CDR1 LGHNA, CDR2 YNFKEQ. This CDR3 region has 15 residues. DNA of the CDR3: TGTGCCAGCAGCCAAGAACCGGAAGGAGGCACTGAAGCTTTCTTT. Amino acids: CASSQEPEGGTEAFF.

This clone was recorded only once. V is TRBV19 and J is TRBJ1-2, with 7 nucleotides matching TRBD1. Germline trimming cut 7 bases from V and 3 bases from J; bases unmatched to any gene: 11. Germline V gene data show CDR1 as LNHDA and CDR2 as SQIVND (reference sequence). The CDR3 is 15 amino acids. CDR3 DNA sequence: TGTGCCAGTACCACACCCGGACAGGAGGACTATGGCTACACCTTC. This codes for CASTTPGQEDYGYTF.

This clone came up once. This rearrangement joins TRBV6-1 to TRBJ1-1, with 7 bases lining up with TRBD1. CDR3 length: 20 amino acids. The V gene's germline CDR1 is MNHNS and CDR2 SASEGT. Germline trimming cut 2 bases from V and 6 bases from J; bases unmatched to any gene: 24. CDR3 DNA sequence: TGTGCCAGCAGTGAATTATCCCACCTGGGAAGACAGGGCCAGGGACCTGAAGCTTTCTTT. Amino acids: CASSELSHLGRQGQGPEAFF.

The V and J genes are TRBV5-4 and TRBJ1-2, with TRBD1 matching over 9 bases. CDR3 length: 15 amino acids. With 4 bases clipped from V and 7 bases from J, the junction kept 11 bases outside the gene matches. Germline CDR1 SGHNT, CDR2 YYREEE (reference sequence). The CDR3 DNA sequence: TGTGCCAGCAGCGCCCCGGGACAGGGCAGCGGTGGCTACACCTTC. Its protein is CASSAPGQGSGGYTF.

J is TRBJ2-7 and V is TRBV6-1; 8 bases are shared with TRBD1. The CDR3 is 14 amino acids. CDR1 MNHNS and CDR2 SASEGT come from the germline V gene. J lost 6 bases, V lost 4 bases, and 8 bases had no gene match. CDR3 in DNA: TGTGCCAGCAGTGCTGGACAGGGTTTCGGCGAGCAGTACTTC. Its protein product is CASSAGQGFGEQYF.

The genes are TRBV12-3 or TRBV12-4 and TRBJ1-5; the D is unclear. With 5 bases removed from V and 5 bases from J, the gap between germline ends came to 7 bases. The CDR3 totals 12 residues. CDR3 amino acids: CASSASHQPQHF. In nucleotides, the CDR3 is TGTGCCAGCAGTGCTAGTCATCAGCCCCAGCATTTT.

The chain combines TRBV3-1 (or the pseudogene TRBV3-2) with TRBJ2-7; possibly TRBD2 for D (6 bases). V was clipped by 0 bases and J by 3 bases, with 9 bases between them. Germline V lookup: CDR1 LGHDT, CDR2 YNNKEL (reference sequence). The CDR3 consists of 14 residues. CDR3 sequence (DNA): TGTGCCAGCAGCCAAGACAAGGGACTCTACGAGCAGTACTTC. Its translation is CASSQDKGLYEQYF.

The rearrangement uses TRBV5-1 and TRBJ2-5; a possible D gene is TRBD2 (5 bases). The CDR3 sequence is 13 residues long. The germline CDR1 and CDR2 sequences are SGHRS and YFSETQ. The V gene lost 5 bases and the J gene lost 4 bases, with 12 bases spanning the gap. The CDR3: CASRKGEGETQYF. CDR3 sequence (DNA): TGCGCCAGCAGGAAAGGAGAGGGAGAGACCCAGTACTTC.

This chain joins TRBV10-3 and TRBJ2-2; TRBD1 might be the D (6 bases). The V and J ends lost 6 bases and 0 bases respectively, with 8 bases between them. The CDR3 has 14 amino acids. Germline CDR1 is ENHRY and CDR2 is SYGVKD. The CDR3 is CAIRQGTNTGELFF. Here the CDR3 DNA reads TGTGCCATCAGACAGGGAACGAACACCGGGGAGCTGTTTTTT.

This clone appeared once. The V gene is TRBV7-9, the J gene TRBJ1-1; the D gene is possibly TRBD1 (5 bases). The germline V gene has CDR1 SEHNR and CDR2 FQNEAQ (reference sequence). The V gene lost 3 bases and the J gene lost 1 base, with 12 bases spanning the gap. This CDR3 is 15 amino acids long. The CDR3 DNA follows: TGTGCCAGCAGCTTTAGTACCGGGGGGAACACTGAAGCTTTCTTT. It is translated as CASSFSTGGNTEAFF.

The chain is built from TRBV20-1 and TRBJ1-4; weak D call: TRBD1 (6 bases). Germline values: CDR1 DFQATT, CDR2 SNEGSKA (reference sequence). With 3 bases removed from V and 7 bases from J, the gap between germline ends came to 18 bases. The CDR3 sequence is 15 residues long. Here the CDR3 reads CSASGRGSWGEKLFF. The CDR3 bases are TGCAGTGCTAGTGGTAGGGGGTCATGGGGTGAAAAACTGTTTTTT.

This rearrangement joins TRBV2 to TRBJ1-3; D gene uncertain. Germline values: CDR1 SNHLY, CDR2 FYNNEI. The CDR3 consists of 16 residues. The V gene lost 8 bases and the J gene lost 0 bases, with 17 bases spanning the gap. Here the CDR3 DNA reads TGTGCCAGCCGGGTCCACCTCTCTAGCTCTGGAAACACCATATATTTT. It encodes CASRVHLSSSGNTIYF.

The gene calls are TRBV5-1 and TRBJ2-2, with a possible D match to TRBD1 (6 bases). Germline values: CDR1 SGHRS, CDR2 YFSETQ. V was trimmed by 6 bases and J by 4 bases, leaving 13 bases between them. There are 14 residues in the CDR3. The CDR3 reads CASNPGAGTGELFF. CDR3 nucleotides: TGCGCCAGCAACCCAGGGGCCGGCACCGGGGAGCTGTTTTTT. The full variable domain, with the rest looked up from reference TRBV5-1 and TRBJ2-2, is KAGVTQTPRYLIKTRGQQVTLSCSPISGHRSVSWYQQTPGQGLQFLFEYFSETQRNKGNFPGRFSGRQFSNSRSEMNVSTLELGDSALYLCASNPGAGTGELFFGEGSRLTVL.

The V call is TRBV25-1, the J call TRBJ1-3; no firm D call. Germline CDR1 is MGHDK and CDR2 is SYGVNS. V lost 4 bases and J 0 bases, leaving 7 bases between the germline ends. This CDR3 comprises 14 residues. CDR3 sequence reads: CASSVTDSGNTIYF. CDR3 in DNA: TGTGCCAGCAGTGTTACAGACTCTGGAAACACCATATATTTT.

The chain employs TRBV5-1 and TRBJ2-2; 7 bases map to TRBD1. Unmatched junction bases numbered 6, after V lost 5 bases and J lost 2 bases. This CDR3 region has 15 residues. The germline CDR1 and CDR2 sequences are SGHRS and YFSETQ. The CDR3 nucleotides read TGCGCCAGCAGAACCGGGACAGCCAACACCGGGGAGCTGTTTTTT. Translating gives CASRTGTANTGELFF.

The chain has TRBV5-1 and TRBJ1-2; 7 bases map to TRBD1. The length of the CDR3 is 16 residues. V lost 3 bases to trimming and J lost 0 bases; unmatched junction nucleotides: 8. Germline CDR1 is SGHRS and CDR2 is YFSETQ. The CDR3 DNA is TGCGCCAGCAGCTACGGAATGGGACAGACTAACTATGGCTACACCTTC. Translated, it gives CASSYGMGQTNYGYTF.

The rearrangement joins TRBV19 to TRBJ2-7; D might be TRBD1 (6 bases). CDR1 is LNHDA and CDR2 is SQIVND in the germline V gene (reference sequence). V dropped 10 bases and J dropped 2 bases, with 9 bases sitting between them. This CDR3 has 11 amino acids. CDR3 DNA sequence: TGTGCCACCAGACAGGCCTACGAGCAGTACTTC. Translating it yields CATRQAYEQYF.

The V gene is TRBV12-3 or TRBV12-4, the J gene TRBJ2-1; D remains ambiguous. The CDR3 loop spans 13 amino acids. V shed 10 bases and J shed 9 bases, with 19 bases lying between them. CDR3 DNA sequence: TGTGCCACCCAGGCCCTCCGCACCGGTGAGCAGTTCTTC. This translates into CATQALRTGEQFF.

The CDR3 nucleotides read TGTGCCAGCAGTACGCTACAGGGATTTTACACCTTC. Its protein is CASSTLQGFYTF. V usage is TRBV6-2 or TRBV6-3 and J usage is TRBJ1-2; tentative D call: TRBD1 (6 bases). The CDR3 runs to 12 residues. CDR1 and CDR2 (germline): MNHEY, SVGEGT. Trimming stripped 5 bases from V and 11 bases from J, with 15 bases between.

V is TRBV7-9 and J is TRBJ1-2; TRBD1 matches at 8 bases. Losses at the gene ends were 3 bases for V and 4 bases for J; bases not matched to a gene: 7. The CDR3 extends over 15 amino acids. Germline CDR1 reads SEHNR; CDR2 reads FQNEAQ (reference sequence). This chain's CDR3 is CASSFWDRTFYGYTF. The CDR3 coding sequence is TGTGCCAGCAGCTTCTGGGACAGGACTTTCTATGGCTACACCTTC.

The chain joins TRBV19 to TRBJ1-3; 7 bases are shared with TRBD1. J was trimmed by 0 bases and V by 4 bases; bases with no gene match: 6. The CDR3 contains 16 residues. The germline V gene encodes CDR1 LNHDA and CDR2 SQIVND (reference sequence). As DNA, the CDR3 is TGTGCCAGTAGTACAAGACAGGGCCTCTCTGGAAACACCATATATTTT. Protein: CASSTRQGLSGNTIYF.

This clone was found a few times. V and J are TRBV10-2 and TRBJ2-1, with D possibly matching TRBD2 (5 bases). Germline V CDR1 and CDR2: WSHSY, SAAADI. V shed 9 bases and J shed 1 base, with 16 bases lying between them. The CDR3 contains 15 residues. CDR3 sequence: CASRLLGGSYNEQFF. The CDR3 DNA is TGCGCCAGTCGGCTACTGGGCGGGTCCTACAATGAGCAGTTCTTC.

J is TRBJ1-4 and V is TRBV5-5, with unresolved D. V dropped 4 bases and J dropped 1 base, with 17 bases sitting between them. The CDR3 consists of 17 residues. CDR1 SGHKS and CDR2 YYEKEE come from the germline V gene (reference sequence). The CDR3 DNA reads TGTGCCAGCAGCGCCCTCACTACCCTGCTAACTAATGAAAAACTGTTTTTT. Its protein is CASSALTTLLTNEKLFF.

The CDR3 protein is CASSLDGTGGYGYTF. DNA of the CDR3: TGTGCCAGCAGCTTGGACGGGACAGGGGGATATGGCTACACCTTC. The chain has TRBV5-4 and TRBJ1-2; TRBD1 aligns across 11 bases. V shed 0 bases and J 5 bases; nucleotides not matched to a gene: 3. The CDR3 length is 15 residues. Germline V CDR1 and CDR2: SGHNT, YYREEE (reference sequence).

The chain has TRBV6-1 and TRBJ2-7; TRBD2 matches 12 bases. Unmatched junction bases numbered 5, after V lost 4 bases and J lost 1 base. The CDR3 consists of 16 residues. The V gene's germline CDR1 is MNHNS and CDR2 SASEGT. The CDR3 DNA sequence: TGTGCCAGCAGTGGGGTACTAGCGGGAGGATCCTACGAGCAGTACTTC. This translates into CASSGVLAGGSYEQYF.

The gene calls are TRBV3-1 (or the pseudogene TRBV3-2) and TRBJ1-2; tentative D call: TRBD1 (5 bases). The V end lost 1 base, the J end lost 4 bases, and 13 bases lay between the germline ends. The CDR3 totals 15 residues. Per the germline V gene, CDR1 is LGHDT and CDR2 is YNNKEL (reference sequence). CDR3 protein: CASSQGPGTFYGYTF. The CDR3 DNA follows: TGTGCCAGCAGCCAAGGCCCCGGGACTTTCTATGGCTACACCTTC.

As DNA, the CDR3 is TGCGCCAGCAGCTCGGGACAGTTATATGGCTACACCTTC. This codes for CASSSGQLYGYTF. The chain recombines TRBV5-1 with TRBJ1-2; 7 bases match TRBD1. Germline CDR1 SGHRS, CDR2 YFSETQ. V was pared by 3 bases and J by 5 bases, with 4 bases of the junction left unmatched. The CDR3 contains 13 residues. The variable domain in full, with the rest retrieved from reference TRBV5-1 and TRBJ1-2, is KAGVTQTPRYLIKTRGQQVTLSCSPISGHRSVSWYQQTPGQGLQFLFEYFSETQRNKGNFPGRFSGRQFSNSRSEMNVSTLELGDSALYLCASSSGQLYGYTFGSGTRLTVV.

The V and J genes are TRBV5-4 and TRBJ2-4, with D possibly being TRBD1 (5 bases). The CDR3 totals 15 residues. The germline CDR1 and CDR2 sequences are SGHNT and YYREEE (reference sequence). Trimming removed 4 bases at V and 3 bases at J, with 14 bases between. CDR3 in DNA: TGTGCCAGCAGCGAAGCCGACAGTTTCAAAAACATTCAGTACTTC. This encodes CASSEADSFKNIQYF.

This clone came up once. Additional DNA sequences in this sample encode the identical CDR3. The chain carries TRBV18 and TRBJ1-3, with D hard to call. The CDR3 totals 14 residues. CDR1 and CDR2 from the germline V gene are KGHSH and LQKENI. The V gene lost 2 bases and the J gene lost 0 bases, with 5 bases spanning the gap. This CDR3 is CASSPSVSGNTIYF. The CDR3 region has the DNA TGTGCCAGCTCACCATCCGTCTCTGGAAACACCATATATTTT.